This paragraph covers one T cell receptor beta chain sequence. As yet, its antigen is unknown. Single cDNA molecules in the library carried unique molecular identifiers attached during preparation. TCRdb re-called the RACE reads through MiXCR, storing one row per CDR3 protein. This table has about 250,000 distinct CDR3 sequences, roughly 7.7% appearing once. Time point in this sample: pre-sensitization, week 0. The sample's treatment: therapeutic diphenylcyclopropenone sensitization with weekly scalp DPC. Staff drew blood before applying each patch test. The data originate from a study of human T cells and chemical hapten exposure. Study-wide results and limits: Each of the donors had alopecia, so their immune responses may not resemble those of healthy people. There was no change with DPC sensitization in TCRs above 1 in 1000 frequency.

Germline CDR1 reads SGDLS; CDR2 reads YYNGEE. V dropped 0 bases and J dropped 4 bases, with 11 bases sitting between them. CDR3 length: 16 residues. The sequencing used whole blood, collected in connection with sensitization to the hapten diphenylcyclopropenone (DPC). The clonotype was recovered from a man aged 18 to 30 with alopecia areata. Some clones in this sample may be carry-over from other donors' samples. The rearrangement joins TRBV9 to TRBJ2-6; tentatively, D is TRBD1 or TRBD2 (5 bases each). The CDR3 is CASSVAPGRGANVLTF. CDR3 nucleotide sequence: TGTGCCAGCAGCGTAGCACCGGGACGCGGGGCCAACGTCCTGACTTTC.